These 2 T cell receptor beta chains originate from one sample sequenced in a study of T cell repertoires in cytomegalovirus infection. TCRdb fed the reads into MiXCR, producing one record per CDR3 protein. The data hold approximately 470,000 distinct CDR3 sequences, with 42% observed a single time. Antigen specificity for these receptors is unknown. Sequenced here: cultured PBMCs, sampled from culture after CMV antigen stimulation. These receptors came from a human donor in good health (CMV status not recorded). Some clones in this sample may be carry-over from other donors' samples.

The gene calls are TRBV6-5 and TRBJ1-6, with D possibly matching TRBD1 (5 bases). Germline CDR1 and CDR2: MNHEY and SVGAGI. The germline V and J ends were trimmed by 5 bases and 10 bases, with 18 bases remaining between them. This CDR3 contains 15 residues. DNA for the CDR3: TGTGCCAGCAGTCGGCTGACAGCAGACTGGTCACCCCTCCACTTT. Translated, it gives CASSRLTADWSPLHF.

V usage is TRBV27 and J usage is TRBJ1-1, with D uncertain. The ends were cut back, 8 bases at V and 5 bases at J, with 12 bases in the middle. Germline values: CDR1 MNHEY, CDR2 SMNVEV (reference sequence). The CDR3 spans 12 residues. CDR3 bases: TGTGCCAGCGGTGGCGGGAGAACTGAAGCTTTCTTT. Residues: CASGGGRTEAFF.